This passage covers 9 T cell receptor beta chains from one sample sequenced in a study of shared clonotypes between healthy human individuals. Libraries were prepared by immunoSEQ multiplex PCR; TCRdb keeps only in-frame clonotypes and omits some of them. The sample includes more than 1,200,000 clones, approximately 98.5% of them seen just once. The sequenced material came from naive CD4+ T cells sorted from blood. The subset here: CD45RA+ positively selected. The source is a man under 40 in good health.

On this clone: At the DNA level, this CDR3 is encoded by other sequences in the same sample as well. The chain links TRBV18 to TRBJ2-5, with 7 nucleotides matching TRBD2. The trim removed 2 bases at V and 5 bases at J, leaving 5 bases unmatched. Germline V gene sequence: CDR1 KGHSH, CDR2 LQKENI. The CDR3 contains 14 residues. The CDR3 nucleotides read TGTGCCAGCTCACCAACGGGAGGTGGGGAGACCCAGTACTTC. It specifies CASSPTGGGETQYF.

The chain links TRBV11-1 to TRBJ1-1, with 10 positions matching TRBD1. This CDR3 is built from 16 residues. J lost 3 bases, V lost 2 bases, and 6 bases had no gene match. Germline V CDR1 and CDR2: SGHAT, FQDESV (reference sequence). In DNA form, the CDR3 reads TGTGCCAGCAGCTTAAAGACAGGGGGCTTATACACTGAAGCTTTCTTT. Translated: CASSLKTGGLYTEAFF.

This rearrangement joins TRBV5-4 to TRBJ1-1; D may be TRBD1 (6 bases). The germline V and J ends were trimmed by 2 bases and 0 bases, with 11 bases remaining between them. Germline V CDR1 and CDR2: SGHNT, YYREEE (reference sequence). The CDR3 covers 15 residues. CDR3: CASSFEQGLNTEAFF. CDR3 DNA sequence: TGTGCCAGCAGCTTCGAACAGGGTTTGAACACTGAAGCTTTCTTT.

V and J are TRBV18 and TRBJ2-7; D tentatively fits TRBD1 or TRBD2 (5 bases each). The germline V and J ends were trimmed by 2 bases and 7 bases, with 9 bases remaining between them. CDR3 size: 12 residues. CDR1 is KGHSH, CDR2 LQKENI, per germline. Written as DNA, the CDR3 is TGTGCCAGCTCACCATCGGGACCTGAGCAGTACTTC. Protein sequence: CASSPSGPEQYF.

A note on this clone: Other DNA sequences in this sample translate to the same CDR3. The CDR3 is CASSPNGQETQYF. The DNA of the CDR3 is TGTGCCAGCTCACCCAACGGACAAGAGACCCAGTACTTC. The chain recombines TRBV18 with TRBJ2-5; no reliable D call. Looked up from germline, CDR1 is KGHSH and CDR2 is LQKENI. This CDR3 is built from 13 residues. V was clipped by 3 bases and J by 2 bases, with 7 bases between them.

V gene TRBV5-1 combines with J gene TRBJ2-7; D possibly corresponds to TRBD2 (5 bases). This CDR3 has 15 residues. Germline V lookup: CDR1 SGHRS, CDR2 YFSETQ. V lost 3 bases to trimming and J lost 2 bases, with 15 bases between them. The CDR3 is CASSSDAGLTYEQYF. The CDR3 DNA is TGCGCCAGCAGCTCCGACGCGGGTCTCACCTACGAGCAGTACTTC.

This rearrangement joins TRBV7-6 to TRBJ1-4, with D maybe TRBD1 (5 bases). V gave up 5 bases and J gave up 7 bases, with 17 bases separating them. Germline CDR1 is SGHVS and CDR2 is FNYEAQ. The CDR3 is 15 residues long. The CDR3 DNA follows: TGTGCCAGCAGCCCAGCGGGGGGTTTGGCTGAAAAACTGTTTTTT. Protein sequence: CASSPAGGLAEKLFF.

The J gene is TRBJ2-5, the V gene TRBV4-3, with 7 bases lining up with TRBD1. CDR3 length equals 15 residues. Germline CDR1 and CDR2: LGHNA and YSLEER. J was trimmed by 3 bases and V by 2 bases; bases with no gene match: 6. CDR3 amino acids: CASSQNPTGKETQYF. The CDR3 nucleotides read TGCGCCAGCAGCCAAAACCCGACAGGGAAAGAGACCCAGTACTTC.

The gene calls are TRBV18 and TRBJ2-2; 11 bases are a match to TRBD1. Losses at the gene ends were 3 bases for V and 4 bases for J; bases not matched to a gene: 10. This CDR3 has 18 residues. Germline-derived CDR1 and CDR2 are KGHSH and LQKENI. CDR3 sequence reads: CASSPTLDRGRITGELFF. The CDR3 DNA sequence: TGTGCCAGCTCACCGACCTTGGACAGGGGGCGCATCACCGGGGAGCTGTTTTTT.